This T cell receptor (beta chain) was documented in a study of technical replicates of blood from several donors. This CDR3 is 15 amino acids long. Germline CDR1 is SGHTA and CDR2 is FQGNSA. V shed 6 bases, J shed 2 bases, and the junction held 1 base outside the gene matches. Produced via immunoSEQ multiplex PCR; TCRdb's table is partial and in-frame only. The sample holds about 68,000 clones, about 97% seen once. Sequencing used T cells isolated from PBMCs. The rearrangement joins TRBV7-2 to TRBJ2-1, with 13 bases that match TRBD2. This TCR derives from a human donor in good health. DNA for the CDR3: TGTGCCAGCAGAACTAGCGGGAGGGCCTACAATGAGCAGTTCTTC. This codes for CASRTSGRAYNEQFF.